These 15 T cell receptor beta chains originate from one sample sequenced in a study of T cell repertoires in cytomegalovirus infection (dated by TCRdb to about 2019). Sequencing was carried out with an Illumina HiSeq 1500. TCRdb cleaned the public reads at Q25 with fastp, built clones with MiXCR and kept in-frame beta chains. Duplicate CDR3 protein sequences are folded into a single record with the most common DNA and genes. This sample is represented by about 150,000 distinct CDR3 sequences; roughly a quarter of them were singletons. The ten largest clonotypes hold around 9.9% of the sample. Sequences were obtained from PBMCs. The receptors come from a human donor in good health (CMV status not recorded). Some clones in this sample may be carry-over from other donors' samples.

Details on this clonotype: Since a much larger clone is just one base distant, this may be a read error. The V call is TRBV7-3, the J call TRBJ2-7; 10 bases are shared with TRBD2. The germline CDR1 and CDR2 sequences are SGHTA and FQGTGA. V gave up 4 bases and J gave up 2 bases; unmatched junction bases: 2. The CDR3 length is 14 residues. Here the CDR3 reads CASSSTSGPYEQYF. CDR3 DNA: TGTGCCAGCAGCTCGACTAGCGGGCCCTACGAGCAGTACTTC.

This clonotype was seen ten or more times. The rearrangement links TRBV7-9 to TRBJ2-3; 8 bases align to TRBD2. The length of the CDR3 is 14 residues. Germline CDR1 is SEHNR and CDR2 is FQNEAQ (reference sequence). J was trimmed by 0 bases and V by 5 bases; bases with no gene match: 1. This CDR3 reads CASSPSGSTDTQYF. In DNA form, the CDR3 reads TGTGCCAGCAGCCCTAGCGGGAGCACAGATACGCAGTATTTT.

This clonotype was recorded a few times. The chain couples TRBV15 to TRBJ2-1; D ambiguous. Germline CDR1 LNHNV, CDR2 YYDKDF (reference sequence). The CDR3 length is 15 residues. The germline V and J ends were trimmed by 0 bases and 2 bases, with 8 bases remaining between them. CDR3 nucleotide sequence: TGTGCCACCAGCAGAGATACCGGAACCTACAATGAGCAGTTCTTC. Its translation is CATSRDTGTYNEQFF. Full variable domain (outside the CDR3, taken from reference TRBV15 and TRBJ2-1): DAMVIQNPRYQVTQFGKPVTLSCSQTLNHNVMYWYQQKSSQAPKLLFHYYDKDFNNEADTPDNFQSRRPNTSFCFLDIRSPGLGDTAMYLCATSRDTGTYNEQFFGPGTRLTVL.

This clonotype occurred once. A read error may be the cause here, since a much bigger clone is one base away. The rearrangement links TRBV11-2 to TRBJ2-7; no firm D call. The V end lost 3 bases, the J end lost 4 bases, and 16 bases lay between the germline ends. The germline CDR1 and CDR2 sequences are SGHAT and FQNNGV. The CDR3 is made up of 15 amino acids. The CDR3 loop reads CASSFVKGRSYEQYF. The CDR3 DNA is TGTGCCAGCAGCTTTGTGAAAGGGCGAAGTTACGAGCAGTACTTC.

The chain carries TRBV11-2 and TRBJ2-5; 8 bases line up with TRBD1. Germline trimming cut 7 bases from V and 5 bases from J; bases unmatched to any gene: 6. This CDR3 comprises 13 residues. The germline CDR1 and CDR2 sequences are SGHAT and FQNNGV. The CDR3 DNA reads TGTGCCAGCACCTCAGGGGGCTCGGAGACCCAGTACTTC. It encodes CASTSGGSETQYF.

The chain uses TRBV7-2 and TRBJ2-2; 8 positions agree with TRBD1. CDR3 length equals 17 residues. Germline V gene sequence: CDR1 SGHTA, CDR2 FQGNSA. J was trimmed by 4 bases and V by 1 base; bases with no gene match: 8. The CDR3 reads CASSLVMQGAGTGELFF. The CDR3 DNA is TGTGCCAGCAGCTTAGTAATGCAGGGGGCGGGCACCGGGGAGCTGTTTTTT. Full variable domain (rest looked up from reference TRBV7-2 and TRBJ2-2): GAGVSQSPSNKVTEKGKDVELRCDPISGHTALYWYRQSLGQGLEFLIYFQGNSAPDKSGLPSDRFSAERTGGSVSTLTIQRTQQEDSAVYLCASSLVMQGAGTGELFFGEGSRLTVL.

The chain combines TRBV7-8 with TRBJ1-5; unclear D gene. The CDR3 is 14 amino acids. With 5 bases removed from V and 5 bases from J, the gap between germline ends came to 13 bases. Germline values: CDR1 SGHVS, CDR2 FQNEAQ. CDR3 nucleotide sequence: TGTGCCAGCAGCACCAACAGAGGAGATCAGCCCCAGCATTTT. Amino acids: CASSTNRGDQPQHF.

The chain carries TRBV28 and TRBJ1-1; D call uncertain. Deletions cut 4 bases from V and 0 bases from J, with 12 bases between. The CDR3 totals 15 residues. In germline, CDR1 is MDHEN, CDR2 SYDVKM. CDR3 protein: CASSSPWTLNTEAFF. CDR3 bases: TGTGCCAGCAGTTCCCCATGGACCTTGAACACTGAAGCTTTCTTT.

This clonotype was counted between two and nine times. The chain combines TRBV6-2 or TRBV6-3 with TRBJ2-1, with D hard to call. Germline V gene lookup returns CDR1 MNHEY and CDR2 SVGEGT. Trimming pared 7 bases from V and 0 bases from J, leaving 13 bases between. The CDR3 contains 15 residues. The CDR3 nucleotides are TGTGCCAGCATAGGGATTGCAAGCTCCTACAATGAGCAGTTCTTC. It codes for CASIGIASSYNEQFF.

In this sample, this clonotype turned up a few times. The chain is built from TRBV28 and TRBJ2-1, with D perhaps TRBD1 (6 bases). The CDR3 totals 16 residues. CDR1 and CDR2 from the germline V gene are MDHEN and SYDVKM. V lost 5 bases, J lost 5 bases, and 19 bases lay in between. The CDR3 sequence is CASSPLRDTNHNEQFF. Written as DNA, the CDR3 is TGTGCCAGCAGTCCTCTCCGGGACACAAATCACAATGAGCAGTTCTTC.

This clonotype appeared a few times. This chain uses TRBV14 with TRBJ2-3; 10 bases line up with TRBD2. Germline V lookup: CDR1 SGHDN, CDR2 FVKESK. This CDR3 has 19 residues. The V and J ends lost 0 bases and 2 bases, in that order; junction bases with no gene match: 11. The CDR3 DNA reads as TGTGCCAGCAGCCAAGATGACCATACACTAGCGGGGTTCACAGATACGCAGTATTTT. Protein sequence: CASSQDDHTLAGFTDTQYF. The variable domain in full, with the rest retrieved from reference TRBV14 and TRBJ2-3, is EAGVTQFPSHSVIEKGQTVTLRCDPISGHDNLYWYRRVMGKEIKFLLHFVKESKQDESGMPNNRFLAERTGGTYSTLKVQPAELEDSGVYFCASSQDDHTLAGFTDTQYFGPGTRLTVL.

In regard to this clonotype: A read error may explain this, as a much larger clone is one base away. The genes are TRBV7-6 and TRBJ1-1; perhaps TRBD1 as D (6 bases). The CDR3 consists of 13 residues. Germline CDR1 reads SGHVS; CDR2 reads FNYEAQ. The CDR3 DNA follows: TGTGTCAGCAGCCCCCTACAGGGACCTGAAGCTTTCTTT. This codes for CVSSPLQGPEAFF.

The CDR3 spells CATSTLRLALAKNIQYF. The CDR3 nucleotides are TGTGCCACCAGCACCCTGAGACTAGCCTTAGCCAAAAACATTCAGTACTTC. V gene TRBV15 combines with J gene TRBJ2-4; 7 bases are shared with TRBD2. This CDR3 region has 17 residues. Germline CDR1 reads LNHNV; CDR2 reads YYDKDF (reference sequence). Trimming removed 4 bases from V and 0 bases from J; junction bases left unmatched: 9.

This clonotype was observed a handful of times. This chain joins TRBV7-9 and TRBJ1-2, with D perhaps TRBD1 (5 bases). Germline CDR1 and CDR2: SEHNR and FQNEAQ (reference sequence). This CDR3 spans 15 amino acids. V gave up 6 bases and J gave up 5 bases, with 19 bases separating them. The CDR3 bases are TGTGCCAGCAGACCCCCGGGAGGGGCCGGATATGGCTACACCTTC. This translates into CASRPPGGAGYGYTF.

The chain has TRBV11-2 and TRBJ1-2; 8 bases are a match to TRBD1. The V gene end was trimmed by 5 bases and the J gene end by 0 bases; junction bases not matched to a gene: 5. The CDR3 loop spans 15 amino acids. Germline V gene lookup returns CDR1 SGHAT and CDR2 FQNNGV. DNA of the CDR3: TGTGCCAGCAGCCCGGGGACAGGACCTAACTATGGCTACACCTTC. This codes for CASSPGTGPNYGYTF.